Included here is one T cell receptor beta chain sequence, with context. The source of the sample is a study of shared clonotypes between healthy human individuals. V was clipped by 4 bases and J by 1 base; unmatched bases: 15. The germline V gene encodes CDR1 SGHNT and CDR2 YYREEE (reference sequence). The CDR3 is 19 amino acids. The table came from immunoSEQ multiplex PCR; TCRdb's copy has only in-frame clones and leaves some out. Seen here are about 2.4 million clones, around nine tenths observed once, and the top ten hold about 0.13%. This rearrangement joins TRBV5-4 to TRBJ2-1, with 9 bases aligning to TRBD2. This clonotype was sampled from a man between 18 and 29 years old in good health. Sequencing was carried out using naive CD4+ T cells sorted from blood. The subset: CD45RA+ positively selected. The CDR3 DNA follows: TGTGCCAGCAGCCCGGGGGGTTTAGCGGGAGAGGGATCCTACAATGAGCAGTTCTTC. Translated: CASSPGGLAGEGSYNEQFF.